These 19 T cell receptor beta chains came from one sample sequenced in a study of PD-L1 blockade in urothelial cancer. The time point denotes: pretreatment peripheral blood. TCRdb's table, derived via immunoSEQ multiplex PCR, lists solely in-frame clones and lacks some. The data hold roughly 51,000 clones, with about 86% observed a single time. Source: PBMCs, taken around atezolizumab (anti-PD-L1) treatment. Receptors originate from a man between 60 and 70 years old with urothelial cancer.

V is TRBV27 and J is TRBJ2-2, with D unclear. The CDR3 loop spans 14 amino acids. Germline CDR1 reads MNHEY; CDR2 reads SMNVEV (reference sequence). Trimming left V 4 bases short and J 6 bases short, with 12 bases between. The CDR3, as DNA: TGTGCCAGCAGTTCCCAGATATCTGCCGGGGAGCTGTTTTTT. Residues: CASSSQISAGELFF.

The chain employs TRBV5-6 and TRBJ2-5; 14 nucleotides align to TRBD2. The ends lost 3 bases at V and 3 bases at J; junction bases unmatched: 7. In germline, CDR1 is SGHDT, CDR2 YYEEEE. The CDR3 loop spans 17 amino acids. CDR3 amino acids: CASSSYGLAGGKETQYF. DNA of the CDR3: TGTGCCAGCAGCTCCTACGGACTAGCGGGAGGAAAAGAGACCCAGTACTTC. The entire variable domain, with the rest obtained from reference TRBV5-6 and TRBJ2-5, is as follows: DAGVTQSPTHLIKTRGQQVTLRCSPKSGHDTVSWYQQALGQGPQFIFQYYEEEERQRGNFPDRFSGHQFPNYSSELNVNALLLGDSALYLCASSSYGLAGGKETQYFGPGTRLLVL.

The chain employs TRBV29-1 and TRBJ1-5; 7 nucleotides match TRBD1. Germline CDR1 and CDR2: SQVTM and ANQGSEA. The V segment lost 4 bases and the J segment 2 bases; nucleotides outside the gene matches: 2. The CDR3 consists of 13 residues. CDR3 DNA: TGCAGCGTTGGGGGGACAGGCAATCAGCCCCAGCATTTT. Protein sequence: CSVGGTGNQPQHF.

This chain connects TRBV5-1 to TRBJ2-1, with D unclear. Trimming took off 0 bases at V and 2 bases at J, with 15 bases between the two ends. Per the germline V gene, CDR1 is SGHRS and CDR2 is YFSETQ. CDR3 size: 17 residues. CDR3 sequence reads: CASSLATAGMTYNEQFF. DNA for the CDR3: TGCGCCAGCAGCTTGGCCACGGCAGGCATGACCTACAATGAGCAGTTCTTC.

This clone was recorded a few times. The chain recombines TRBV7-8 with TRBJ2-5; D gene ambiguous. CDR1 and CDR2 (germline): SGHVS, FQNEAQ. This CDR3 contains 13 residues. Trimming shortened V by 2 bases and J by 4 bases, and 8 bases separated the two germline ends. CDR3 region: CASSLKLVETQYF. CDR3 in DNA: TGTGCCAGCAGCTTAAAATTAGTAGAGACCCAGTACTTC.

The J gene is TRBJ2-1, the V gene TRBV5-4; D not certain. V lost 3 bases and J lost 0, with 7 bases in between. Per germline, CDR1 SGHNT and CDR2 YYREEE (reference sequence). The CDR3 totals 14 residues. The CDR3 coding sequence is TGTGCCAGCAGCTCGCCGGGCTCCTACAATGAGCAGTTCTTC. Protein product: CASSSPGSYNEQFF.

The CDR3 sequence: CASSPRVSLGSYEQYF. The CDR3 coding sequence is TGTGCCAGCAGCCCCAGGGTCAGCCTCGGCTCCTACGAGCAGTACTTC. The chain is built from TRBV9 and TRBJ2-7, with D perhaps matching TRBD1 (5 bases). The CDR3 has 16 residues. CDR1 SGDLS and CDR2 YYNGEE come from the germline V gene. Trimming pared 4 bases from V and 0 bases from J, leaving 17 bases between.

The CDR3 bases are TGTGCCAGCAGCCGCACTTCCGGGACAGGGGGCGCCTCTACTGGGGCCAACGTCCTGACTTTC. Amino acid sequence: CASSRTSGTGGASTGANVLTF. The V gene is TRBV7-8, the J gene TRBJ2-6, with 12 bases fitting TRBD1. Germline-derived CDR1 and CDR2 are SGHVS and FQNEAQ. Trimming at V came to 5 bases and at J to 2 bases, leaving 16 bases not matched to a gene. The CDR3 is made up of 21 amino acids.

The chain couples TRBV28 to TRBJ1-1, with a weak D call TRBD1 (5 bases). With 6 bases removed from V and 1 base from J, the gap between germline ends came to 15 bases. The CDR3 runs 15 residues. From germline, CDR1 is MDHEN and CDR2 SYDVKM. Here the CDR3 DNA reads TGTGCCAGCAGCAACAACGGGGGAGGGAACACTGAAGCTTTCTTT. Translated, it gives CASSNNGGGNTEAFF.

The chain joins TRBV11-2 to TRBJ2-5, with D possibly being TRBD1 (6 bases). Germline V CDR1 and CDR2: SGHAT, FQNNGV. The CDR3 has 16 residues. The V end was cut by 1 base, the J end by 5 bases, with 17 bases between. This CDR3 reads CASSLAPGALGETQYF. The CDR3 bases are TGTGCCAGCAGCTTAGCGCCAGGGGCGCTTGGCGAGACCCAGTACTTC.

The chain is built from TRBV6-1 and TRBJ1-5; 10 nucleotides line up with TRBD1. CDR1 MNHNS and CDR2 SASEGT come from the germline V gene. The V segment lost 4 bases and the J segment 7 bases; nucleotides outside the gene matches: 1. This CDR3 contains 13 residues. Here the CDR3 reads CASSGTGGQPQHF. CDR3 DNA sequence: TGTGCCAGCAGTGGGACAGGGGGACAGCCCCAGCATTTT.

The chain carries TRBV27 and TRBJ1-2; tentatively, D is TRBD1 (6 bases). Between the trimmed V and J ends, which lost 7 bases and 4 bases, there was a span of 16 bases. The germline CDR1 and CDR2 sequences are MNHEY and SMNVEV (reference sequence). CDR3 size: 14 residues. CDR3 nucleotide sequence: TGTGCCAGCAAAGCAGGGGACGGGCTCTATGGCTACACCTTC. It translates to CASKAGDGLYGYTF.

This clone was found a few times. The J gene is TRBJ2-1, the V gene TRBV28; 13 nucleotides line up with TRBD2. Germline V gives CDR1 MDHEN, CDR2 SYDVKM. The CDR3 is 18 residues long. Trimming cost V 8 bases and J 0 bases; bases outside gene matches: 10. CDR3 region: CASLTSGGPPSSYNEQFF. The DNA for the CDR3 is TGTGCCAGCTTGACTAGCGGGGGGCCCCCATCCTCCTACAATGAGCAGTTCTTC.

The chain has TRBV19 and TRBJ2-2; TRBD1 might be the D (6 bases). The CDR3 length is 15 residues. Germline CDR1 LNHDA, CDR2 SQIVND (reference sequence). V was shortened by 3 bases and J by 6 bases, with 14 bases between the two germline ends. The CDR3 DNA sequence: TGTGCCAGTAGTATTCAGGGGATAGGCGCCGGGGAGCTGTTTTTT. Amino acids: CASSIQGIGAGELFF. Looking up the rest from reference TRBV19 and TRBJ2-2 gives the full variable domain: DGGITQSPKYLFRKEGQNVTLSCEQNLNHDAMYWYRQDPGQGLRLIYYSQIVNDFQKGDIAEGYSVSREKKESFPLTVTSAQKNPTAFYLCASSIQGIGAGELFFGEGSRLTVL.

This clone was recorded once. CDR3 sequence: CASSSDRVGYEQYF. The CDR3 DNA sequence: TGTGCCAGCTCCTCCGACAGGGTGGGCTACGAGCAGTACTTC. The chain combines TRBV10-3 with TRBJ2-7; 7 bases map to TRBD1. J lost 3 bases, V lost 10 bases, and 12 bases had no gene match. The germline CDR1 and CDR2 sequences are ENHRY and SYGVKD. The CDR3 is made up of 14 amino acids.

The rearrangement joins TRBV5-1 to TRBJ1-2; D gene uncertain. V gave up 0 bases and J gave up 4 bases, with 7 bases separating them. The CDR3 length is 13 residues. Germline values: CDR1 SGHRS, CDR2 YFSETQ. CDR3 protein: CASSLDGVYGYTF. CDR3 in DNA: TGCGCCAGCAGCTTGGACGGAGTCTATGGCTACACCTTC.

Worth noting for this clone: The junction departs from germline at one end; a sequencing error may be responsible. The chain combines TRBV5-6 with TRBJ2-7; 7 nucleotides match TRBD2. The germline CDR1 and CDR2 sequences are SGHDT and YYEEEE. The CDR3 covers 17 residues. In DNA form, the CDR3 reads TGTGCCAGCACCTTGATGGCTAGAGCGGGATTCTCCTACGAGCAGTACTTC. It yields the protein CASTLMARAGFSYEQYF.

The chain has TRBV5-5 and TRBJ1-2; 8 positions agree with TRBD1. Germline CDR1 reads SGHKS; CDR2 reads YYEKEE (reference sequence). The CDR3 spans 17 residues. J gave up 5 bases and V 4 bases, and 16 bases lay outside the gene matches. Here the CDR3 DNA reads TGTGCCAGCAGCGCCAGGACCGGGACAGGCGACTGGTATGGCTACACCTTC. Translated, it gives CASSARTGTGDWYGYTF.

This chain connects TRBV13 to TRBJ2-7; a weak D match, TRBD2 (6 bases). V was cut by 5 bases and J by 1 base, with 15 bases left in between. CDR3 length: 15 residues. CDR1 and CDR2 from the germline V gene are PRHDT and FYEKMQ (reference sequence). CDR3 nucleotide sequence: TGTGCCAGCAGCAGCGGAGGGAGGTCGTCCTACGAGCAGTACTTC. Translating gives CASSSGGRSSYEQYF.